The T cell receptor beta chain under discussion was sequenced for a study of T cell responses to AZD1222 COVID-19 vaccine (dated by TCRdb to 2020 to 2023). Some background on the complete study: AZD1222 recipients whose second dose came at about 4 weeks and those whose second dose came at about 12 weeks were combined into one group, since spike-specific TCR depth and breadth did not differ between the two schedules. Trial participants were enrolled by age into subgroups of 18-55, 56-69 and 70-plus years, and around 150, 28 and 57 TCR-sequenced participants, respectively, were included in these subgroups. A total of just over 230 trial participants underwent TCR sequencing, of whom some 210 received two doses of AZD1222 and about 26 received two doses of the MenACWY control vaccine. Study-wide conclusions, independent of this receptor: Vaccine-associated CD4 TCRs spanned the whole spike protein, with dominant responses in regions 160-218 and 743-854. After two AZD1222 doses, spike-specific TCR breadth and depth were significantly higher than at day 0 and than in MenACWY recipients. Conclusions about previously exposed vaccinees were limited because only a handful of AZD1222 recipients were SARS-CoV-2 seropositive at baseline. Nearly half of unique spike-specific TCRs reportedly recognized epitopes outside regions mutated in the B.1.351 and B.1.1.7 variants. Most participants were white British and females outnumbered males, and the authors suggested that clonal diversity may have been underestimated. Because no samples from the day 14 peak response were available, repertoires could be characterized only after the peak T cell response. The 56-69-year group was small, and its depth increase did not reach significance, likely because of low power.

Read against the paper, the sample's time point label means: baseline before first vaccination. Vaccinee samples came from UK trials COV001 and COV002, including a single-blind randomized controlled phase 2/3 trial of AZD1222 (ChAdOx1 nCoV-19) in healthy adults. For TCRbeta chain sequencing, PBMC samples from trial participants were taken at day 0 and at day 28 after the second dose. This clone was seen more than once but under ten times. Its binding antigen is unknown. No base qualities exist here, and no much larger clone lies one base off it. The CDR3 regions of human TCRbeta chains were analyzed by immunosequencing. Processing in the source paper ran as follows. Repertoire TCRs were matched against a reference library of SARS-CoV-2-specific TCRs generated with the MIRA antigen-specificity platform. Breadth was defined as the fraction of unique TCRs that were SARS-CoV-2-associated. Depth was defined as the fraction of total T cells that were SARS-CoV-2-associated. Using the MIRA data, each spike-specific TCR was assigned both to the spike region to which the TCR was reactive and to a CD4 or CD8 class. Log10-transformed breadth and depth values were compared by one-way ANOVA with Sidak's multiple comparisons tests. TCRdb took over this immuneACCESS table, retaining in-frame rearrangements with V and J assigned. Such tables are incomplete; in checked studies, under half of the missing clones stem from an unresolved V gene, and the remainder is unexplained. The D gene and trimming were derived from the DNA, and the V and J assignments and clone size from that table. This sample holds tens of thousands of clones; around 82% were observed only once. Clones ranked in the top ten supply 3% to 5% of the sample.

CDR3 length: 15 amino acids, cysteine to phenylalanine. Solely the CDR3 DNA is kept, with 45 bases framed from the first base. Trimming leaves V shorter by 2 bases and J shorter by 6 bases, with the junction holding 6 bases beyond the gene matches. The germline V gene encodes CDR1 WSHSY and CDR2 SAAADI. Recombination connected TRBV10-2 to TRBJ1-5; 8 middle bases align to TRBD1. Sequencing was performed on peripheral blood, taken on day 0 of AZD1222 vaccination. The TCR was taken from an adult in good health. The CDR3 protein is CASSEASGGSQPQHF. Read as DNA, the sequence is TGCGCCAGCAGTGAGGCGTCAGGGGGCAGTCAGCCCCAGCATTTT.